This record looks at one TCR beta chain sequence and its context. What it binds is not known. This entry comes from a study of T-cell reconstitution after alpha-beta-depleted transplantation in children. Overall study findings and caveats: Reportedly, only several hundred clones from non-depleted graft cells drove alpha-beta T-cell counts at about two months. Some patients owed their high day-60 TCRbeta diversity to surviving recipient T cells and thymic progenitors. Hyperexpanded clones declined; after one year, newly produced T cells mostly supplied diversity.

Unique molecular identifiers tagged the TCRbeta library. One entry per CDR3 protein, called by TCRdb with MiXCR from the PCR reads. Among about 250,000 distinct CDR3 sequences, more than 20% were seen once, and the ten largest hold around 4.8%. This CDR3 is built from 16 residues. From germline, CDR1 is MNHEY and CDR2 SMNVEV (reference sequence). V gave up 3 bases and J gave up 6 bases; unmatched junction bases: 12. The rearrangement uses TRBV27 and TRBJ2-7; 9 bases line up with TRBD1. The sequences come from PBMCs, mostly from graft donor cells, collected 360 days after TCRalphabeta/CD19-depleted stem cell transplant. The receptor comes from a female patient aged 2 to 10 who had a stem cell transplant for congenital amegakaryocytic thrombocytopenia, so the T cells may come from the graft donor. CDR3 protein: CASSFSSPGQGIEQYF. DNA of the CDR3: TGTGCCAGCAGTTTCTCGAGCCCGGGACAGGGCATCGAGCAGTACTTC.